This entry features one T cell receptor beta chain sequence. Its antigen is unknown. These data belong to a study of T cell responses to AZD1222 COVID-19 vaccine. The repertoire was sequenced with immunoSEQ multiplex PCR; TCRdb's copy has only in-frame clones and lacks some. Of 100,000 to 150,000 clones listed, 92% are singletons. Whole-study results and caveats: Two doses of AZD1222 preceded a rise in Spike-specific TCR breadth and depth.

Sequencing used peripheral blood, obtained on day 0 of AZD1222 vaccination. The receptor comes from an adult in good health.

The CDR3 DNA sequence: TGTGCCATCAGTGGGACTCGAGAAGAGACCCAGTACTTC. Its translation: CAISGTREETQYF. This chain uses TRBV10-3 with TRBJ2-5; tentatively, D is TRBD2 (5 bases). V shed 4 bases and J shed 3 bases, with 9 bases lying between them. CDR3 length: 13 residues. Germline lookup yields CDR1 ENHRY and CDR2 SYGVKD.